This T cell receptor beta chain was observed in a study of metastatic and nonmetastatic thyroid tumors (dated by TCRdb to 2018 to 2020). General notes on the study: Repertoires from peripheral blood and from tumor or nodule tissue samples of malignant and benign thyroid patients were compared. Points the paper makes about the study in general: TCR beta diversity was reported as significantly higher in malignant tumors than in benign nodules, in both blood and tumor samples.

This clone was seen a handful of times. Its antigen is not yet known. No quality values exist for individual bases; no much larger clone is one base distant. CDR1 and CDR2 (MNHEY, SVGAGI) derive from the germline V gene. CDR3 length: 14 amino acids, cysteine to phenylalanine. Of the read, only the CDR3 DNA is kept; its 42 bases are in frame from base 1. The V end loses 2 bases and the J end loses 9 bases, and a stretch of 11 bases separates them. None of the patients had been given any treatment before thyroid surgery. The study retrospectively analysed patient clinical samples collected from about 2012 to 2018 using T-cell receptor beta sequencing. The receptor library was made with PCR. The instrument was an Illumina HiSeq 4000. The TCR beta-chain CDR3 region of each patient was profiled by high-throughput sequencing. Per the original workflow: CDR3 differences across clinicopathological groups were used to build a classifier for discriminating distant-metastatic papillary thyroid cancer patients. The Shannon index was used to assess repertoire diversity, and the Morisita-Horn index was used to assess tumor-blood repertoire similarity. TCRdb applied fastp at Q25 and MiXCR to the public reads, then kept only in-frame beta chains. TCRdb's processing, not the study's, gives the V and J calls here. The sample contains more than 10,000 clones, under 30% of them found a single time. The ten largest clones take up around 21% of the sample.

The source is a male donor with papillary thyroid cancer or a benign thyroid nodule (not recorded which). Some clones in this sample may be carry-over from other donors' samples. The material sequenced was adjacent normal tissue. The V and J segments used are TRBV6-5 and TRBJ1-6; the D gene is perhaps TRBD1, from 6 matching bases. The CDR3 protein is CASSYITGFSPLHF. In nucleotide form, the sequence is TGTGCCAGCAGTTACATTACAGGGTTTTCACCCCTCCACTTT.